This T cell receptor (beta chain) originates from a study of cytomegalovirus exposure and HLA in healthy donors. It was with 60 Vbeta and 13 Jbeta primers that the PCR ran. Sequencing used immunoSEQ multiplex PCR; TCRdb keeps in-frame clones, though not all of them. The repertoire holds around 160,000 clones, around 73% seen once, with over 1.1% in the top ten. Germline values: CDR1 SGHTA, CDR2 FQGNSA. The CDR3 has 17 residues. With V trimmed by 3 bases and J by 0 bases, 7 bases remained unmatched. The chain recombines TRBV7-2 with TRBJ2-2; the match to TRBD2 covers 7 bases. The sequencing input was PBMCs. The receptor was derived from a male donor in good health and CMV-seronegative. CDR3 protein: CASSLTGGGSNTGELFF. The CDR3 DNA sequence: TGTGCCAGCAGCTTGACGGGGGGAGGTTCGAACACCGGGGAGCTGTTTTTT.